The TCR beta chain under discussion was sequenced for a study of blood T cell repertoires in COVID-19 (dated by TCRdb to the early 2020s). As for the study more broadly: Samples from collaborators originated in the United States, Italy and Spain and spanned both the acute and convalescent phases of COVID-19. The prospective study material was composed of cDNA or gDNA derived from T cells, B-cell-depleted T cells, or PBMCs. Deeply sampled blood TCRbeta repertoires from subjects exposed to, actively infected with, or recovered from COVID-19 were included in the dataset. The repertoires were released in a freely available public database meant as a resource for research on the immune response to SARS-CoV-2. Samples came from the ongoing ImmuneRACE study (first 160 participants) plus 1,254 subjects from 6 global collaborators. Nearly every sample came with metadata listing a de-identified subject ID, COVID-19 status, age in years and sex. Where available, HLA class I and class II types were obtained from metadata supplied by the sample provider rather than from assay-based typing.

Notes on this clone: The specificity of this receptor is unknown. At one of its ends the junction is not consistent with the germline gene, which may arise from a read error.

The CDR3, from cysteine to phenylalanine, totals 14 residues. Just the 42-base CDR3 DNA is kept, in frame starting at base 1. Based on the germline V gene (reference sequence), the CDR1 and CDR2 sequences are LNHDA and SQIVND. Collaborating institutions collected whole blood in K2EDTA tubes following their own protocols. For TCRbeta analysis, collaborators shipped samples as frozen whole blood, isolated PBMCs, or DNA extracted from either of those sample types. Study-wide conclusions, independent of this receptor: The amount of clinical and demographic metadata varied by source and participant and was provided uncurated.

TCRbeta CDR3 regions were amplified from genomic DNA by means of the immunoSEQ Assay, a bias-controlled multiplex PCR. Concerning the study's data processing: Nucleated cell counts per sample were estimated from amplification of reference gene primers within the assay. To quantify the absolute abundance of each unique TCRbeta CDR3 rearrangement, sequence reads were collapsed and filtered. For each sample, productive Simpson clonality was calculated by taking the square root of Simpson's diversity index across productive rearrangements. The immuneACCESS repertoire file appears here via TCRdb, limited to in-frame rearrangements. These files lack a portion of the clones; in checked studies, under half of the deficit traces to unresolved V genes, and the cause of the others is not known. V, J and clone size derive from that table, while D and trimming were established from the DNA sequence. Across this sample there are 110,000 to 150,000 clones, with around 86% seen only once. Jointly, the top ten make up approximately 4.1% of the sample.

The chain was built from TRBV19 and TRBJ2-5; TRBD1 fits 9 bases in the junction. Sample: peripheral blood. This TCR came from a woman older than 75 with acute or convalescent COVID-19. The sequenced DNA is TGTGCCAGTAGTTTCTCGGACAGGGGAGAGGCCCAGTACTTC. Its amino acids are CASSFSDRGEAQYF.